This TCR beta chain emerged from a study of T cell changes during pregnancy in multiple sclerosis (dated by TCRdb to about 2019). Some background on the complete study: The study examined how the T cell repertoire changed over the course of pregnancy in women with multiple sclerosis.

Points on this clone: Its antigen remains undetermined. Nothing much larger sits one base from this clone, and base qualities are not available.

V is clipped by 5 bases and J by 3 bases, and the sequence between their germline boundaries is 11 bases long. CDR1 and CDR2, per the germline V gene, are SQVTM and ANQGSEA. The CDR3 holds 12 amino acids from the cysteine to the phenylalanine. This entry keeps only the CDR3 DNA: 36 bases, framed from base 1. The library relied on the immunoSEQ multiplex PCR assay. The table comes from immuneACCESS by way of TCRdb, which keeps in-frame sequences with V and J called. Part of the clones is missing from these tables; in studies checked, under half for an unresolved V gene and the rest for unknown reasons. This sample lists fewer than 25,000 clones; around 87% were detected once. Around 1% of the sample is held by the ten biggest clonotypes.

The source was CD4+ T cells from peripheral blood mononuclear cells, collected in the second trimester of pregnancy. This clonotype originated in a female donor in good health, enrolled as a control in a pregnancy study. Here the chain combines TRBV29-1 and TRBJ2-7, with the D gene not confidently named. The DNA sequence is as follows: TGCAGCGTTACGGAGAGAAACTACGAGCAGTACTTC. Its product reads: CSVTERNYEQYF.